Listed here are 29 T cell receptor beta chains from one sample, sequenced in a study of breast tumors, draining lymph nodes, adjacent tissues. TCRdb ran MiXCR on the multiplex PCR reads and lists one entry per CDR3 protein. The sample shows about 140,000 distinct CDR3 sequences, 30% to 35% of them seen only once. The lymph nodes were axillary draining lymph nodes from breast cancer patients. Sequencing was done on a sample of axillary lymph node tissue. The receptors come from a female donor with breast cancer. Some clones in this sample may be carry-over from other donors' samples.

This clonotype has only a few counts. A much larger clone lies a single base off, so this may be a read error. The V and J genes are TRBV5-8 and TRBJ2-5; 8 bases agree with TRBD2. CDR1 is SGHTS, CDR2 YDEGEE, per germline. The CDR3 has 17 amino acids. The CDR3 spells CASSLGPSGQGQGTQYF. CDR3 nucleotides: TGTGCCAGCAGCTTGGGACCTAGCGGGCAGGGGCAAGGGACCCAGTACTTC.

The V and J genes are TRBV5-4 and TRBJ2-7, with a tentative D call TRBD1 (6 bases). V gave up 4 bases and J gave up 9 bases, with 17 bases separating them. Germline V CDR1 and CDR2: SGHNT, YYREEE (reference sequence). This CDR3 region has 13 residues. Written as DNA, the CDR3 is TGTGCCAGCAGCCTACGGGACACGACCGGGCAGTACTTC. This translates into CASSLRDTTGQYF.

This chain joins TRBV19 and TRBJ1-3; 11 nucleotides agree with TRBD1. The CDR3 has 20 amino acids. V gave up 4 bases and J gave up 0 bases; unmatched junction bases: 14. Germline CDR1 and CDR2: LNHDA and SQIVND (reference sequence). CDR3 protein: CASSRTGGMETTISGNTIYF. The CDR3 DNA reads as TGTGCCAGTAGTAGGACAGGGGGCATGGAAACAACAATCTCTGGAAACACCATATATTTT.

Many counts were recorded for this clonotype. The V gene is TRBV11-1, the J gene TRBJ2-7; D is undetermined. Trimming stripped 2 bases from V and 6 bases from J, with 11 bases between. Germline V gene lookup returns CDR1 SGHAT and CDR2 FQDESV (reference sequence). The CDR3 runs to 13 residues. This CDR3 is CASSLRHSVEQYV. The CDR3 DNA sequence: TGTGCCAGCAGCTTACGACACTCGGTCGAGCAGTACGTC.

This clonotype came up many times. A much larger clone differs by one base, so this may be a read error. This chain links TRBV20-1 with TRBJ2-5; TRBD2 is a possible D gene (6 bases). CDR1 is DFQATT and CDR2 is SNEGSKA in the germline V gene (reference sequence). The CDR3 length is 12 residues. The CDR3 region has the DNA TGCAGTGCTAGGGGACTTCAAGAGACCCCGTACTTC. It is translated as CSARGLQETPYF.

This clonotype was detected ten times or more. The rearrangement joins TRBV25-1 to TRBJ2-1; the D gene could be TRBD1 or TRBD2 (5 bases each). Germline V gene data show CDR1 as MGHDK and CDR2 as SYGVNS. The CDR3 is 17 amino acids. Trimming removed 0 bases from V and 4 bases from J, with 16 bases in between. The CDR3 DNA sequence: TGTGCCAGCAGTGAATATAAAGGGAGTGGGGGATACAATGAGCAGTTCTTC. As protein: CASSEYKGSGGYNEQFF.

The sample holds many counts of this clonotype. A much larger clone is a single base away; this may be a read error. This chain uses TRBV18 with TRBJ1-6, with a tentative D call TRBD1 (6 bases). This CDR3 is built from 15 residues. From germline, CDR1 is KGHSH and CDR2 LQKENI. The CDR3 here is CASSPTDSRGSPPHF. CDR3 DNA: TGTGCCAGCTCACCAACGGACAGTCGGGGTTCACCCCCCCACTTT.

This clonotype was detected a few times. This may come from a read error, since a much larger clone is one base off. V gene TRBV5-5 combines with J gene TRBJ1-2, with TRBD1 matching over 8 bases. This CDR3 is built from 14 residues. V gave up 4 bases and J gave up 2 bases; unmatched junction bases: 4. The germline CDR1 and CDR2 sequences are SGHKS and YYEKEE (reference sequence). The CDR3 nucleotides are TGTGCCAGCAGCCCGGACAGGGCCAACTATGGCTACACCTTC. It is translated as CASSPDRANYGYTF.

This clonotype was recorded at least ten times. V and J are TRBV19 and TRBJ2-3; 8 bases line up with TRBD1. The germline V gene encodes CDR1 LNHDA and CDR2 SQIVND (reference sequence). The CDR3 has 15 residues. Losses at the gene ends were 5 bases for V and 4 bases for J; bases not matched to a gene: 8. CDR3 sequence (DNA): TGTGCCAGTAGTTACCCAGGGGGCGCAGCAGATACGCAGTATTTT. Its protein product is CASSYPGGAADTQYF.

At least ten counts were recorded for this clonotype. This chain uses TRBV4-1 with TRBJ1-5, with no clear D. Deletions cut 0 bases from V and 1 base from J, with 7 bases between. The CDR3 is 15 residues long. Germline V gives CDR1 MGHRA, CDR2 YSYEKL. The CDR3 sequence is CASSQDQGSNQPQHF. DNA of the CDR3: TGCGCCAGCAGCCAAGATCAAGGCAGCAATCAGCCCCAGCATTTT.

This clonotype has ten or more counts. CDR3 DNA: TGTGCCAGCAGTTATTTCCACAATCAGCCCCAGCATTTT. This sequence encodes CASSYFHNQPQHF. This sequence joins TRBV6-2 or TRBV6-3 and TRBJ1-5; D not resolved. This CDR3 has 13 amino acids. Trimming pared 3 bases from V and 3 bases from J, leaving 6 bases between. Germline V gives CDR1 MNHEY, CDR2 SVGEGT.

This clonotype was counted a single time. This rearrangement joins TRBV27 to TRBJ1-3, with D possibly matching TRBD1 (5 bases). Germline V gives CDR1 MNHEY, CDR2 SMNVEV (reference sequence). There are 14 residues in the CDR3. CDR3 loop: CAWGRPHSGNTIYF. The CDR3 region has the DNA TGTGCATGGGGACGTCCGCACTCTGGAAACACCATATATTTT.

This clonotype was counted at least ten times. The CDR3, as DNA: TGCGCCAGCAGCCAAGAGGGGGCCGCGAACACCGGGGAGCTGTTTTTT. It yields the protein CASSQEGAANTGELFF. The chain carries TRBV4-1 and TRBJ2-2; D possibly corresponds to TRBD1 (6 bases). V lost 0 bases and J 0 bases, leaving 8 bases between the germline ends. This CDR3 has 16 residues. The germline CDR1 and CDR2 sequences are MGHRA and YSYEKL.

In its sample, this clonotype was seen many times. This chain connects TRBV20-1 to TRBJ1-2; 7 bases match TRBD1. V lost 5 bases and J lost 3; bases outside the gene matches: 6. CDR1 is DFQATT and CDR2 is SNEGSKA in the germline V gene (reference sequence). The CDR3 is made up of 13 amino acids. CDR3 DNA sequence: TGCAGTGCTGCCAAGACAGGGTACTATGGCTACACCTTC. Amino acid sequence: CSAAKTGYYGYTF.

Ten or more counts support this clonotype. The genes are TRBV3-1 and TRBJ2-3; maybe TRBD2 (6 bases). V was clipped by 2 bases and J by 10 bases, with 16 bases between them. Per germline, CDR1 LGHDT and CDR2 YNNKEL (reference sequence). The CDR3 is 14 amino acids. The CDR3 coding sequence is TGTGCCAGCAGCCAACGAATTTCCGGGAGCGCGCAGTATTTT. This codes for CASSQRISGSAQYF.

This clonotype was counted many times. This chain joins TRBV18 and TRBJ1-5; 8 bases align to TRBD1. The J segment lost 6 bases and the V segment lost 2 bases, leaving 9 bases of the junction unmatched. The CDR3 length is 16 residues. The germline V gene has CDR1 KGHSH and CDR2 LQKENI. The CDR3 nucleotides are TGTGCCAGCTCACCATCGAGGACAGGGTCGGGTCAGCCCCAGCATTTT. This encodes CASSPSRTGSGQPQHF.

A few counts support this clonotype. This may arise from a read error, as a much more abundant clone is one base away. The chain links TRBV10-3 to TRBJ2-1; a possible D gene is TRBD2 (6 bases). CDR1 is ENHRY, CDR2 SYGVKD, per germline. Trimming cost V 5 bases and J 5 bases, with 16 bases left between them. This CDR3 is 15 amino acids long. The CDR3 is CAISPQGPGDNEQFF. In nucleotides, the CDR3 is TGTGCCATCAGTCCCCAGGGCCCGGGAGACAATGAGCAGTTCTTC.

This clonotype appeared a single time. V usage is TRBV5-6 and J usage is TRBJ1-1; D not resolved. V dropped 0 bases and J dropped 1 base, with 10 bases sitting between them. The CDR3 sequence is 15 residues long. CDR1 and CDR2 (germline): SGHDT, YYEEEE. CDR3 loop: CASSLELWQNTEAFF. As DNA, the CDR3 is TGTGCCAGCAGCTTGGAATTGTGGCAGAACACTGAAGCTTTCTTT.

The chain joins TRBV12-3 or TRBV12-4 to TRBJ2-4; D is perhaps TRBD2 (6 bases). The CDR3 sequence is 16 residues long. V lost 3 bases and J 8 bases, leaving 20 bases between the germline ends. CDR3 DNA: TGTGCCAGCAGTTTCGCGCGGGGACTCCTTGGGGACATTCAGTACTTC. It encodes CASSFARGLLGDIQYF.

The rearrangement joins TRBV20-1 to TRBJ1-1, with 7 bases matching TRBD1. The CDR3 is made up of 13 amino acids. The germline V gene encodes CDR1 DFQATT and CDR2 SNEGSKA (reference sequence). V trimming: 3 bases; J trimming: 3 bases; junction bases outside the gene matches: 4. Here the CDR3 reads CSARGGTDTEAFF. Here the CDR3 DNA reads TGCAGTGCTAGGGGAGGGACAGACACTGAAGCTTTCTTT.

This clonotype was found many times. The V and J genes are TRBV18 and TRBJ2-5; 7 bases map to TRBD1. The CDR3 extends over 14 amino acids. The V gene's germline CDR1 is KGHSH and CDR2 LQKENI. The ends lost 3 bases at V and 5 bases at J; junction bases unmatched: 6. Written as DNA, the CDR3 is TGTGCCAGCTCACCTCCCGCCAGGGGGGAGACCCAGTACTTC. Encoded protein: CASSPPARGETQYF.

This clonotype has a count of ten or more. The CDR3: CASSFGQYYGYTF. For the CDR3, the DNA is TGTGCCAGCAGCTTCGGACAGTACTATGGCTACACCTTC. The rearrangement joins TRBV7-3 to TRBJ1-2, with TRBD1 as a possible D gene (6 bases). CDR1 and CDR2 from the germline V gene are SGHTA and FQGTGA. The CDR3 contains 13 residues. V gave up 3 bases and J gave up 3 bases, with 8 bases separating them.

This clonotype was counted ten times or more. The V and J genes are TRBV27 and TRBJ2-3; possible D gene TRBD1, 6 bases. The CDR3 sequence is 15 residues long. The V gene's germline CDR1 is MNHEY and CDR2 SMNVEV (reference sequence). Trimming removed 2 bases from V and 2 bases from J, with 11 bases in between. The CDR3 nucleotides read TGTGCCAGCAGTTTAACAGGGTTCTACACAGATACGCAGTATTTT. This gives the protein CASSLTGFYTDTQYF.

This clonotype was seen just once. The V call is TRBV15, the J call TRBJ1-1; tentative D call: TRBD1 (6 bases). Germline-derived CDR1 and CDR2 are LNHNV and YYDKDF (reference sequence). Trimming removed 0 bases from V and 8 bases from J, with 13 bases in between. The CDR3 totals 14 residues. CDR3 nucleotides: TGTGCCACCAGCAGAGATTCGGGGGCTTCGGAAGCTTTCTTT. Translating gives CATSRDSGASEAFF.

This clonotype was detected ten times or more. The rearrangement links TRBV2 to TRBJ1-2; TRBD1 might be the D (5 bases). The CDR3 spans 14 residues. Between the trimmed V and J ends, which lost 8 bases and 6 bases, there was a span of 19 bases. Looked up from germline, CDR1 is SNHLY and CDR2 is FYNNEI. CDR3 sequence reads: CASSRTVEGNGYTF. Here the CDR3 DNA reads TGTGCCAGCTCTCGAACAGTGGAGGGGAATGGCTACACCTTC.

This clonotype was detected many times. The CDR3, as DNA: TGTGCCATCGGCAGCGGGGGGACTGGTTTGGCAGATACGCAGTATTTT. Encoded protein: CAIGSGGTGLADTQYF. The V and J genes are TRBV10-3 and TRBJ2-3, with 9 bases lining up with TRBD2. The junction had 13 bases not matched to a gene; V was cut back by 8 bases and J by 4 bases. This CDR3 is 16 amino acids long. Germline loops: CDR1 ENHRY, CDR2 SYGVKD.

This clonotype was counted only a few times. The V call is TRBV5-1, the J call TRBJ1-1; D is unresolved. The germline gives CDR1 SGHRS, CDR2 YFSETQ. This CDR3 region has 13 residues. V lost 6 bases to trimming and J lost 2 bases, with 11 bases between them. The CDR3 loop reads CASMRNLNTEAFF. The CDR3 region has the DNA TGCGCCAGCATGCGGAACCTAAACACTGAAGCTTTCTTT.

This clonotype was counted ten times or more. This rearrangement joins TRBV9 to TRBJ1-2; the D is unclear. The CDR3 consists of 14 residues. Trimming cost V 0 bases and J 2 bases, with 8 bases left between them. Per germline, CDR1 SGDLS and CDR2 YYNGEE. CDR3 in amino acids: CASSVDSHNYGYTF. CDR3 in DNA: TGTGCCAGCAGCGTAGACAGTCACAACTATGGCTACACCTTC.

V is TRBV29-1 and J is TRBJ2-2, with 8 positions matching TRBD2. The CDR3 length is 14 residues. Looked up from germline, CDR1 is SQVTM and CDR2 is ANQGSEA. J lost 4 bases, V lost 7 bases, and 8 bases had no gene match. The CDR3 region is CSARRGAATGELFF. The CDR3 coding sequence is TGCAGCGCCCGGCGGGGGGCGGCCACCGGGGAGCTGTTTTTT.